This T cell receptor (beta chain) was observed in a study of cytomegalovirus exposure and HLA in healthy donors. Study-wide results and limits: In a later analysis, a genetic analysis reported fewer productive-TCR N-insertions in an Asian-associated ancestry cluster than the cohort average. V- and J-gene trimming in TCR beta was tied to a missense DCLRE1C variant by an analysis performed later. Later work showed greater clonal expansion in HLA-associated TCR beta chains than in equally common others.

PCR was performed using 60 Vbeta and 13 Jbeta primers. The repertoire was sequenced with immunoSEQ multiplex PCR; TCRdb's copy has only in-frame clones and lacks some. This sample carries around 130,000 clones, more than 55% of them seen once, and the ten largest clones take 6.5%. Trimming took off 8 bases at V and 6 bases at J, with 7 bases between the two ends. The germline CDR1 and CDR2 sequences are MDHEN and SYDVKM. CDR3 length: 10 amino acids. This clone was observed a few times. Its antigen is still unknown. J is TRBJ1-1 and V is TRBV28; D is uncertain. Sequences were obtained from PBMCs. This receptor was obtained from a woman aged 60-70 years in good health and CMV-seronegative. In DNA form, the CDR3 reads TGTGCCAGCGGAGATTCTGAAGCTTTCTTT. Its translation is CASGDSEAFF.